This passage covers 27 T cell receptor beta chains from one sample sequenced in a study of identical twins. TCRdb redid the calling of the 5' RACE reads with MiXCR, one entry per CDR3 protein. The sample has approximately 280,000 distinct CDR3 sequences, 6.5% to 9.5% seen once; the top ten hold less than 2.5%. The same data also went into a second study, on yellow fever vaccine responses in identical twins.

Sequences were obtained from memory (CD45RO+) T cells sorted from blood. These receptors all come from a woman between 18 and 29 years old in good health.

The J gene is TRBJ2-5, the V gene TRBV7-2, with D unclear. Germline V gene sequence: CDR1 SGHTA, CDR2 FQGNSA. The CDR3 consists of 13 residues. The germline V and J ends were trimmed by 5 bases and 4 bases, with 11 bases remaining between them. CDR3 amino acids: CASSPQTRETQYF. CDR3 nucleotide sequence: TGTGCCAGCAGCCCCCAGACCCGAGAGACCCAGTACTTC.

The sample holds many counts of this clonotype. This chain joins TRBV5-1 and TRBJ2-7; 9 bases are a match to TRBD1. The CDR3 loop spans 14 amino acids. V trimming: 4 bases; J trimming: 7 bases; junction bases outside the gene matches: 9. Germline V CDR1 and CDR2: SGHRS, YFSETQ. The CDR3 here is CASSPGTGPREQYF. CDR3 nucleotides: TGCGCCAGCAGCCCCGGGACAGGGCCTCGTGAGCAGTACTTC.

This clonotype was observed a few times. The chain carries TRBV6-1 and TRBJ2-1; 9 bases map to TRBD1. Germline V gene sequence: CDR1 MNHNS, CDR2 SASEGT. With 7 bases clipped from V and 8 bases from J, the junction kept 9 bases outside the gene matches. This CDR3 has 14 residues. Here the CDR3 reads CASTRGQGVDEQFF. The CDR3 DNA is TGTGCCAGCACCCGGGGACAGGGAGTAGATGAGCAGTTCTTC.

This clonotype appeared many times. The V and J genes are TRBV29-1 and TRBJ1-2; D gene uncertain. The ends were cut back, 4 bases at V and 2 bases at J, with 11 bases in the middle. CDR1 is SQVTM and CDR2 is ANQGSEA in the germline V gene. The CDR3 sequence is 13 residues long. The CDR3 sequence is CSVAEVQNYGYTF. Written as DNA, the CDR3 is TGCAGCGTTGCCGAGGTCCAGAACTATGGCTACACCTTC.

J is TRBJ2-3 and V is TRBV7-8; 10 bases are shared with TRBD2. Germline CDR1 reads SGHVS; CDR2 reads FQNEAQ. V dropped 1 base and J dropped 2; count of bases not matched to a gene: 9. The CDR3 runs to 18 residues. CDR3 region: CASSLVRSGGLSTDTQYF. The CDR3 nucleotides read TGTGCCAGCAGCTTAGTTCGTAGCGGGGGGCTATCCACAGATACGCAGTATTTT.

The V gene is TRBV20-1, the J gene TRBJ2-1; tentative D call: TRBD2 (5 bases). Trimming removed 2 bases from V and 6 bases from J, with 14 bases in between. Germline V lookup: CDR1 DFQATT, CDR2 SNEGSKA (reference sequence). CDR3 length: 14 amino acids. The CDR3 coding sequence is TGCAGTGCTAGATCGGGATCCGGGGTCAATGAGCAGTTCTTC. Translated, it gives CSARSGSGVNEQFF.

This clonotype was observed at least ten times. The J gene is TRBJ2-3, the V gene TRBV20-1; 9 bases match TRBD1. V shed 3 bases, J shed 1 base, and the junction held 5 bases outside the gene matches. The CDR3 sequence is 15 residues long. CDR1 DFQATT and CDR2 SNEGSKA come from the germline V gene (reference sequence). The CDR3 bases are TGCAGTGCTAGGTTGGGACAGGGACGCACAGATACGCAGTATTTT. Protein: CSARLGQGRTDTQYF.

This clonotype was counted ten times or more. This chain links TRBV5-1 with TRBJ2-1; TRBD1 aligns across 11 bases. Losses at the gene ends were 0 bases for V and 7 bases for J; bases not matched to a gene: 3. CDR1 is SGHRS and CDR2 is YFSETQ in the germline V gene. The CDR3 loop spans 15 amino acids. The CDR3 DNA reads TGCGCCAGCAGCTTGGTTGGGACAGGGGGAAATGAGCAGTTCTTC. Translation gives CASSLVGTGGNEQFF.

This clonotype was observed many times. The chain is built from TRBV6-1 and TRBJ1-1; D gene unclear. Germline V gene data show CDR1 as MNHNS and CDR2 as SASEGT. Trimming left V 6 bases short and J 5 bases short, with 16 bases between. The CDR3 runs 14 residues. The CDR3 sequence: CASSHFGGQTEAFF. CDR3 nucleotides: TGTGCCAGCAGCCACTTCGGAGGGCAAACTGAAGCTTTCTTT.

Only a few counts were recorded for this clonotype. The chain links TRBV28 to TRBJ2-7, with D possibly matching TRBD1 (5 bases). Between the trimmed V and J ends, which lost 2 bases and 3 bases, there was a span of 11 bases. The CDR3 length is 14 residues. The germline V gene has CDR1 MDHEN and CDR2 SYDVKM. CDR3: CASSLPQDHYEQYF. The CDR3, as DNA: TGTGCCAGCAGTTTACCACAGGACCACTACGAGCAGTACTTC.

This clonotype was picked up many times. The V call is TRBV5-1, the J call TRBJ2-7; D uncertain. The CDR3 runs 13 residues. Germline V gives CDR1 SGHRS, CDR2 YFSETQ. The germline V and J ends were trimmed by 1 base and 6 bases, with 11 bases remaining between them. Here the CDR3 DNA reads TGCGCCAGCAGCTTGACGTTAAAGGGCGAGCAGTACTTC. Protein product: CASSLTLKGEQYF.

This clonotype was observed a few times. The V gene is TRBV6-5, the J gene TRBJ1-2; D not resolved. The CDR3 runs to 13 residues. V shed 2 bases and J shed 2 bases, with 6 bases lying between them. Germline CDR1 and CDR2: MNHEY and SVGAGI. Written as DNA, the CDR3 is TGTGCCAGCAGTTACGCCGGAAACTATGGCTACACCTTC. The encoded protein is CASSYAGNYGYTF.

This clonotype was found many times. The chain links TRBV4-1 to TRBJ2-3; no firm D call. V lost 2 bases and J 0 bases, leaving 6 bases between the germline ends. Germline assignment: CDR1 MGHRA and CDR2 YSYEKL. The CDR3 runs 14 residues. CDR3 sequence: CASSQNPSTDTQYF. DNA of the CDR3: TGCGCCAGCAGCCAAAACCCCAGCACAGATACGCAGTATTTT.

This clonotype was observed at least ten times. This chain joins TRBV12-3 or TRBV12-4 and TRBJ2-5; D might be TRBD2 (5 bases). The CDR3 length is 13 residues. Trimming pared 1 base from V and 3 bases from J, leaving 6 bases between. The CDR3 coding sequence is TGTGCCAGCAGTTTAGTGACTAAAGAGACCCAGTACTTC. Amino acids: CASSLVTKETQYF.

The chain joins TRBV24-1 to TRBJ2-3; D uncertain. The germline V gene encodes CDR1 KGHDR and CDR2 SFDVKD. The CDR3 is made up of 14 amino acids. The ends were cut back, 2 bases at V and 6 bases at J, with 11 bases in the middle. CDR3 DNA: TGTGCCACCAGTGATTATGGCGGTCTGGATACGCAGTATTTT. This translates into CATSDYGGLDTQYF.

CDR3 nucleotides: TGTGCCAGCAGTTTTCGAGGACCGGCCTACGAGCAGTACGTC. Its translation is CASSFRGPAYEQYV. The chain couples TRBV28 to TRBJ2-7, with D hard to call. Looked up from germline, CDR1 is MDHEN and CDR2 is SYDVKM. The CDR3 spans 14 residues. Trimming left V 3 bases short and J 2 bases short, with 11 bases between.

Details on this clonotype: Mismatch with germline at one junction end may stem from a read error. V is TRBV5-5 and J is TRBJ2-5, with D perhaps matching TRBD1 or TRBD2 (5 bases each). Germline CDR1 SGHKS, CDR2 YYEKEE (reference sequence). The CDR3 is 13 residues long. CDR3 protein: CVSRRGLQETQYF. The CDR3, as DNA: TGTGTCAGCAGACGGGGCCTCCAAGAGACCCAGTACTTC.

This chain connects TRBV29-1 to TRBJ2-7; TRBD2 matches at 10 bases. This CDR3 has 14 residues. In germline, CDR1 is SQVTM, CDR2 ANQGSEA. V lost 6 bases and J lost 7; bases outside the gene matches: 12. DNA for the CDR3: TGCAGCGTCGTAACTAGCGGGGCGGATAGAGAGCAGTACTTC. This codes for CSVVTSGADREQYF.

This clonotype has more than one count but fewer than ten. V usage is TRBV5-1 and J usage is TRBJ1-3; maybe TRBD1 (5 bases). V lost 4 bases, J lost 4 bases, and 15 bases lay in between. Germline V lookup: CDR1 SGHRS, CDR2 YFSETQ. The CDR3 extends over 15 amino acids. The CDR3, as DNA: TGCGCCAGCAGCCAAACAACAGGTACAGGAAACACCATATATTTT. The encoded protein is CASSQTTGTGNTIYF.

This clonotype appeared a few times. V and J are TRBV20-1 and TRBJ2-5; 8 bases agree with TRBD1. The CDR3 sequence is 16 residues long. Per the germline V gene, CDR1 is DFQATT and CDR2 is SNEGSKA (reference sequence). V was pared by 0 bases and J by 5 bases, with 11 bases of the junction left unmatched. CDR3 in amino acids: CSARDIGARGLETQYF. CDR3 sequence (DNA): TGCAGTGCTAGAGATATCGGGGCCAGGGGGCTTGAGACCCAGTACTTC.

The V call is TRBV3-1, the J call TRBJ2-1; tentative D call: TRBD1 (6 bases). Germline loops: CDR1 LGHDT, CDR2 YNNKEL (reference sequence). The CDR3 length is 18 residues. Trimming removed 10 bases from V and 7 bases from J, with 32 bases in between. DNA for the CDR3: TGTGCCATCAGTCTCCCCAAGGTGGGGGCCCGTGGCTGGAATGAGCAGTTCTTC. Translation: CAISLPKVGARGWNEQFF.

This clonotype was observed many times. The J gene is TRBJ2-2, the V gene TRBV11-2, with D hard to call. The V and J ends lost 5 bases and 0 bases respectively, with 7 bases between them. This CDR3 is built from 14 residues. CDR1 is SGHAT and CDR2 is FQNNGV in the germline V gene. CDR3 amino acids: CASSLQPNTGELFF. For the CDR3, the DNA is TGTGCCAGCAGCCTCCAGCCGAACACCGGGGAGCTGTTTTTT.

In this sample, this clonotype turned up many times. The CDR3 coding sequence is TGTGCCAGCAGCGGGCTCCGGGACAGCTATGGCTACACCTTC. It is translated as CASSGLRDSYGYTF. The V and J genes are TRBV3-1 and TRBJ1-2, with 7 bases aligning to TRBD1. The junction had 7 bases not matched to a gene; V was cut back by 5 bases and J by 4 bases. This CDR3 is 14 amino acids long. Germline assignment: CDR1 LGHDT and CDR2 YNNKEL (reference sequence).

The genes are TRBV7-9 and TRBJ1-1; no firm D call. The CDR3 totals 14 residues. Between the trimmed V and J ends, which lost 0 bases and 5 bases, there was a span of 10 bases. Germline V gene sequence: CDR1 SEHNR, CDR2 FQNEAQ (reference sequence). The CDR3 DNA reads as TGTGCCAGCAGCTTAGCCCATGGGTCGACTGAAGCTTTCTTT. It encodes CASSLAHGSTEAFF.

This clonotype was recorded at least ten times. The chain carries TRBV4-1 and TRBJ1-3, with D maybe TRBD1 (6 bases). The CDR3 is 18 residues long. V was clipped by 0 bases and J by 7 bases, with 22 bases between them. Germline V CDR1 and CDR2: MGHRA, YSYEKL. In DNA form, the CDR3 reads TGCGCCAGCAGCCAAGAGTTTACAGGGAGTTCTCTTAGGAACACCATATATTTT. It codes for CASSQEFTGSSLRNTIYF.

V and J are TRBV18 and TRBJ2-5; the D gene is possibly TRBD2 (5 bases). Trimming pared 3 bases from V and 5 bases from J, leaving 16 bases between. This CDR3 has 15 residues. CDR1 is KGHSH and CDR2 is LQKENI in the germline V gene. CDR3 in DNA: TGTGCCAGCTCACCCCCTTTCGCGGGTCGGGAGACCCAGTACTTC. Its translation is CASSPPFAGRETQYF.

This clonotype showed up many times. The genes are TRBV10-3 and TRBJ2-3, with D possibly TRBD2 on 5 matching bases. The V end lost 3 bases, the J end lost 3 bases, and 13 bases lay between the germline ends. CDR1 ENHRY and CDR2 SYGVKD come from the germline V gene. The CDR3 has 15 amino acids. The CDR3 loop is CAISDPSFRTDTQYF. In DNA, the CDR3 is TGTGCCATCAGTGACCCTAGCTTTCGGACAGATACGCAGTATTTT.